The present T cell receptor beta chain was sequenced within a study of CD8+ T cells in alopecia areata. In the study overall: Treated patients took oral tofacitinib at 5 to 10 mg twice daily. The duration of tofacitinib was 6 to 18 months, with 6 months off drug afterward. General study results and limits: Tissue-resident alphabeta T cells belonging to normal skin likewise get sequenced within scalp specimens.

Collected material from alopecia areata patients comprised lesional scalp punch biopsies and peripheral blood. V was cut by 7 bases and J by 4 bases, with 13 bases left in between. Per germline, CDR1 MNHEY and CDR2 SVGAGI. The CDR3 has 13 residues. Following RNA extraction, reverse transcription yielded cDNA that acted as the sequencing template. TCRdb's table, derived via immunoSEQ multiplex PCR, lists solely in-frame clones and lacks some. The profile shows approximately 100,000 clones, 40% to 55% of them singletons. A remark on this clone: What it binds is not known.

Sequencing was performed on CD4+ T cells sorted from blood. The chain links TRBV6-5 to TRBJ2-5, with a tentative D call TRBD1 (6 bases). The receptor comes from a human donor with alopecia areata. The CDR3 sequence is CASTGKTGETQYF. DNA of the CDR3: TGTGCCAGCACGGGGAAGACAGGAGAGACCCAGTACTTC.